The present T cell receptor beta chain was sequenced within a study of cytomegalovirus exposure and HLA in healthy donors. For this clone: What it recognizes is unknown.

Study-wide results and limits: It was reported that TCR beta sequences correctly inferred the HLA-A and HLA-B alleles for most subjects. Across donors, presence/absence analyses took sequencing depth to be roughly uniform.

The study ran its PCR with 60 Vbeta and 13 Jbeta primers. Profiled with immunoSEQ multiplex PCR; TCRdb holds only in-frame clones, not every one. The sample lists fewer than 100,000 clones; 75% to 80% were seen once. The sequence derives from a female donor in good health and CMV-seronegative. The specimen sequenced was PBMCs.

CDR3 amino acids: CASSHRSTSVTNYEQYF. In DNA, the CDR3 is TGCGCCAGCAGCCATCGATCCACTAGCGTAACAAACTACGAGCAGTACTTC. The genes are TRBV5-1 and TRBJ2-7, with TRBD2 identical over 7 bases. The length of the CDR3 is 17 residues. CDR1 SGHRS and CDR2 YFSETQ come from the germline V gene. V lost 4 bases to trimming and J lost 3 bases; unmatched junction nucleotides: 16.